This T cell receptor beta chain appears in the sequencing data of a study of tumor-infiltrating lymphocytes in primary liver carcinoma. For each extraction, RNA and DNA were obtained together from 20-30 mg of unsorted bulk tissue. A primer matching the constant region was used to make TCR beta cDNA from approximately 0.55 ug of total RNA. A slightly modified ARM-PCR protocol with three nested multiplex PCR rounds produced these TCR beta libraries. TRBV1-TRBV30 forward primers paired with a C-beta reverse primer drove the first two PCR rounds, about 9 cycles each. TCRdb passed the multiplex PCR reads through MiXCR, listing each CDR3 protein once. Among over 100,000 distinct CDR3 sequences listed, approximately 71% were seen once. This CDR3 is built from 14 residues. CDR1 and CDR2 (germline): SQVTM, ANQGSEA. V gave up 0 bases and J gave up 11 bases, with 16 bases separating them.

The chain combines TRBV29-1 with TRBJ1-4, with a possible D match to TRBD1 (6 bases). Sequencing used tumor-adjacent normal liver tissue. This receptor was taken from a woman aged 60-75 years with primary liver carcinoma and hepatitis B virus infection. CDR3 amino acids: CSVEDSGAREKLFF. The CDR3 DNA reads TGCAGCGTTGAAGATTCGGGGGCCCGGGAGAAACTGTTTTTT.